One and the same sample provided the 17 T cell receptor beta chains below, sequenced in a study of PD-L1 blockade in urothelial cancer. Some clones are missing from TCRdb's copy, which holds only in-frame ones; the method was immunoSEQ multiplex PCR. The sample shows 70,000 to 85,000 clones, almost 90% of them seen only once. As for time point: pretreatment peripheral blood. Sequenced here: PBMCs, sampled around atezolizumab (anti-PD-L1) treatment. The receptors here all came from a man between 65 and 80 years old with urothelial cancer.

CDR3: CASSVSGLAETQYF. For the CDR3, the DNA is TGTGCCAGCAGCGTTTCGGGACTAGCGGAGACCCAGTACTTC. The genes are TRBV5-8 and TRBJ2-5, with 10 bases matching TRBD2. CDR3 length: 14 amino acids. CDR1 is SGHTS and CDR2 is YDEGEE in the germline V gene. V dropped 4 bases and J dropped 5; count of bases not matched to a gene: 5. The full variable domain, with the rest looked up from reference TRBV5-8 and TRBJ2-5, is EAGVTQSPTHLIKTRGQQATLRCSPISGHTSVYWYQQALGLGLQFLLWYDEGEERNRGNFPPRFSGRQFPNYSSELNVNALELEDSALYLCASSVSGLAETQYFGPGTRLLVL.

The genes are TRBV19 and TRBJ2-3; D perhaps matches TRBD1 (6 bases). This CDR3 comprises 12 residues. V lost 9 bases and J lost 3, with 10 bases in between. Germline CDR1 and CDR2: LNHDA and SQIVND (reference sequence). Here the CDR3 reads CASGRGTDTQYF. The CDR3 region has the DNA TGTGCCAGCGGCAGGGGAACAGATACGCAGTATTTT.

J is TRBJ2-1 and V is TRBV28; 7 bases line up with TRBD2. The CDR3 length is 13 residues. CDR1 and CDR2 from the germline V gene are MDHEN and SYDVKM. The V segment lost 8 bases and the J segment 7 bases; nucleotides outside the gene matches: 8. The CDR3 sequence: CASCRGERNEQFF. DNA for the CDR3: TGTGCCAGCTGCCGGGGGGAAAGAAATGAGCAGTTCTTC.

The J gene is TRBJ1-1, the V gene TRBV4-2, with D uncertain. Germline assignment: CDR1 LGHNA and CDR2 YNFKEQ. CDR3 length: 16 amino acids. Trimming cost V 1 base and J 0 bases, with 12 bases left between them. The CDR3 reads CASSQGHGGMNTEAFF. In DNA form, the CDR3 reads TGTGCCAGCAGCCAAGGGCACGGCGGTATGAACACTGAAGCTTTCTTT.

The rearrangement joins TRBV10-1 to TRBJ2-2; 12 bases fit TRBD2. The CDR3 covers 16 residues. Trimming at V came to 6 bases and at J to 7 bases, leaving 9 bases not matched to a gene. CDR1 is WNHNN, CDR2 SYGVQD, per germline (reference sequence). The CDR3 DNA sequence: TGCGCCAGCAGCCGGACTAGCGGGACTCTCCACGGGGAGCTGTTTTTT. This codes for CASSRTSGTLHGELFF.

The rearrangement joins TRBV28 to TRBJ2-3; the match to TRBD1 covers 10 bases. The V segment lost 5 bases and the J segment 1 base; nucleotides outside the gene matches: 9. The CDR3 totals 17 residues. Germline loops: CDR1 MDHEN, CDR2 SYDVKM. This CDR3 is CASSRGQGLSRTDTQYF. In nucleotides, the CDR3 is TGTGCCAGCAGTAGGGGACAGGGGTTGAGCCGCACAGATACGCAGTATTTT. The full variable domain, rest sourced from reference TRBV28 and TRBJ2-3, is DVKVTQSSRYLVKRTGEKVFLECVQDMDHENMFWYRQDPGLGLRLIYFSYDVKMKEKGDIPEGYSVSREKKERFSLILESASTNQTSMYLCASSRGQGLSRTDTQYFGPGTRLTVL.

V gene TRBV7-7 combines with J gene TRBJ2-1, with 10 bases matching TRBD2. The germline V gene encodes CDR1 SSHAT and CDR2 FNYEAQ (reference sequence). This CDR3 is 17 amino acids long. The ends lost 5 bases at V and 0 bases at J; junction bases unmatched: 7. DNA for the CDR3: TGTGCCAGCAGCCGGGAGTCTAGCGGGAGCTCCTACAATGAGCAGTTCTTC. This sequence encodes CASSRESSGSSYNEQFF.

In this sample, this clone turned up once. The chain has TRBV27 and TRBJ1-1; 8 nucleotides line up with TRBD1. Trimming cost V 1 base and J 2 bases; bases outside gene matches: 6. This CDR3 comprises 16 residues. Germline V gives CDR1 MNHEY, CDR2 SMNVEV (reference sequence). CDR3 protein: CASSLFVDRGNTEAFF. Written as DNA, the CDR3 is TGTGCCAGCAGTTTATTCGTCGACAGGGGAAACACTGAAGCTTTCTTT.

The CDR3 is CASSSIDRPGEKLFF. DNA for the CDR3: TGTGCCAGCAGCTCCATTGACAGGCCAGGGGAAAAACTGTTTTTT. This chain joins TRBV5-6 and TRBJ1-4; a possible D gene is TRBD1 (6 bases). Trimming shortened V by 3 bases and J by 8 bases, and 17 bases separated the two germline ends. In germline, CDR1 is SGHDT, CDR2 YYEEEE. The CDR3 length is 15 residues.

This chain uses TRBV27 with TRBJ2-6, with a tentative D call TRBD1 (6 bases). V gave up 8 bases and J gave up 1 base, with 18 bases separating them. The CDR3 extends over 17 amino acids. The germline V gene has CDR1 MNHEY and CDR2 SMNVEV (reference sequence). CDR3: CASQGQVSFSGANVLTF. CDR3 DNA sequence: TGTGCCAGCCAGGGACAAGTTAGTTTTTCTGGGGCCAACGTCCTGACTTTC.

For the CDR3, the DNA is TGTGCCAGCAGTGAAAGGTCTAGCGGAGCCTACGAGCAGTACTTC. It specifies CASSERSSGAYEQYF. J is TRBJ2-7 and V is TRBV6-1; TRBD2 matches 7 bases. The CDR3 is made up of 15 amino acids. Germline V lookup: CDR1 MNHNS, CDR2 SASEGT. Losses at the gene ends were 2 bases for V and 2 bases for J; bases not matched to a gene: 6.

The rearrangement uses TRBV21-1 and TRBJ2-7; the D segment call TRBD2 is taken from the table without a DNA check. TRBV21-1 corresponds to a pseudogene. The CDR3 spans 14 residues. In nucleotides, the CDR3 is TGTGCCAGCTCCGGGACTAGCGGGACCCACGAGCAGTACTTC. Translating gives CASSGTSGTHEQYF.

This clone showed up just once. This chain links TRBV6-6 with TRBJ2-7, with D unclear. The CDR3 is 12 amino acids. In germline, CDR1 is MNHNY, CDR2 SVGAGI (reference sequence). V lost 4 bases and J 0 bases, leaving 4 bases between the germline ends. The CDR3 DNA is TGTGCCAGCAGTTCCCGCTCCTACGAGCAGTACTTC. Translated: CASSSRSYEQYF.

This clone is a singleton in its sample. The chain is built from TRBV29-1 and TRBJ1-2, with D tentatively TRBD1 (6 bases). CDR3 length equals 14 residues. The V and J ends lost 0 bases and 6 bases respectively, with 14 bases between them. The germline V gene has CDR1 SQVTM and CDR2 ANQGSEA. CDR3 residues: CSVEDWTVRDGYTF. In DNA, the CDR3 is TGCAGCGTTGAAGATTGGACAGTCCGAGATGGCTACACCTTC.

This chain connects TRBV5-5 to TRBJ2-1, with a tentative D call TRBD2 (7 bases). Trimming removed 4 bases from V and 8 bases from J, with 13 bases in between. The germline V gene has CDR1 SGHKS and CDR2 YYEKEE (reference sequence). This CDR3 is built from 13 residues. CDR3 residues: CASSRRGGDEQFF. CDR3 nucleotide sequence: TGTGCCAGCAGCAGACGCGGGGGCGATGAGCAGTTCTTC.

V and J are TRBV7-8 and TRBJ1-2; D call uncertain. Germline CDR1 and CDR2: SGHVS and FQNEAQ. V lost 2 bases and J 2 bases, leaving 12 bases between the germline ends. The CDR3 length is 15 residues. The CDR3 loop reads CASSLNRPRNYGYTF. The DNA for the CDR3 is TGTGCCAGCAGCTTAAACCGCCCGCGAAACTATGGCTACACCTTC.

The chain uses TRBV27 and TRBJ2-6, with TRBD2 as a possible D gene (7 bases). Germline assignment: CDR1 MNHEY and CDR2 SMNVEV (reference sequence). V lost 3 bases, J lost 2 bases, and 11 bases lay in between. This CDR3 comprises 16 residues. The CDR3 DNA follows: TGTGCCAGCAGTTTTAAGGGGGGGGCTGGGGCCAACGTCCTGACTTTC. Protein product: CASSFKGGAGANVLTF.